This T cell receptor (beta chain) is drawn from a study of vaccination effects on CD4 cells after COVID-19 (dated by TCRdb to the early 2020s). For context, the study as a whole: Participants received two doses of either the BNT162b2 or the mRNA-1273 mRNA SARS-CoV-2 vaccine. The study compared SARS-CoV-2 spike-specific CD4+ TCR repertoires before and after mRNA vaccination in COVID-19 convalescent patients and infection-naive vaccine recipients. A total of more than 8 COVID-19 convalescent patients and a few SARS-CoV-2-naive healthy vaccine recipients were included in the full study. Cultures from other donors in the study were sequenced with the Oncomine TCR Beta short-read assay on an Illumina iSeq 100. The paper's findings and limits, for the study overall: The study was limited by a small number of convalescent patients, and early post-infection timepoints were lacking. Among healthy vaccine recipients, nearly all vaccine-induced clones were SARS-CoV-2 mono-reactive, and only 1 of 255 was cross-reactive with common cold coronaviruses. At late post-vaccination timepoints, both infection-induced and vaccine-induced clones showed marked clonal contraction, consistent with waning T cell responses.

The germline V gene yields MNHEY for CDR1 and SVGAGI for CDR2. The CDR3 measures 13 amino acids from cysteine to phenylalanine. The retained sequence is limited to the CDR3, 39 bases, with the frame set at the first base. For this chain, trimming is 6 bases at the V end and 3 bases at the J end, and the number of junction bases without a gene match is 4. To identify antigen-specific CD4+ T cell clonotypes by their expansion, the ViraFEST assay first stimulated PBMC with viral peptide pools and then applied TCR sequencing. After less than 13 days of culture, CD4+ T cells were isolated with the EasySep CD4+ T cell isolation kit. Negative nucleocapsid antibody results before and after vaccination confirmed that the healthy vaccine recipients had no prior SARS-CoV-2 infection. Two million PBMC per well were cultured with 8.5 to 10 ug/ml peptides in IMDM containing approximately 4.5% human AB serum, about 9 IU/ml IL-2 and gentamicin. On days 3 and 7, half of the culture medium was replaced with fresh IL-2-containing medium. Unless otherwise noted, each peptide stimulation condition was cultured in triplicate wells. PBMC were separated from whole blood using Ficoll-Paque Plus gradient centrifugation and were then either cryopreserved at -140C or used fresh. Overlapping peptide pools spanned the spike proteins of SARS-CoV-2 and the common cold coronaviruses HCoV-NL63, HCoV-OC43 and HCoV-229E. The QIAamp micro DNA kit was used to extract genomic DNA from the cultured CD4+ T cells.

Library prep was done by the immunoSEQ multiplex PCR assay. DNA from the cultured, isolated CD4+ T cells was subjected to TCR beta CDR3 sequencing. In the paper's pipeline: Non-productive TCR sequences were removed and reads were trimmed to the CDR3 region, keeping CDR3s of at least 7 amino acids. The MANAFEST web app was used to identify antigen-specific clonotypes by comparing expansion in peptide wells with expansion in reference cultures. For clones to be considered positive, expansion at FDR<0.05 versus reference and all other wells, an odds ratio above 5, and a frequency above 0.1% in two replicate wells were required. Clonotypes significantly expanded in SARS-CoV-2 spike wells and in at least one common cold coronavirus spike condition were defined as cross-reactive. CDR3 similarity was assessed by Levenshtein distance using the stringdist R package, and unrooted trees were constructed with ape in R 3.6.1. The source is immuneACCESS, and TCRdb retained only in-frame sequences with V and J called. Part of the clones is not carried over; for the studies checked, unresolved V genes explain less than half of this, and the remainder is unexplained. V and J calls and clone size are given by that table; D and trimming were obtained from the DNA. The sample includes 20,000 to 25,000 clones, with about 73% observed a single time. Clones ranked in the top ten supply approximately 12% of the sample.

Turning to this clone: Its cognate antigen has yet to be identified. No much larger clonotype is one base removed from it; base qualities were not supplied.

The chain is assembled from TRBV6-5 and TRBJ1-2; 7 of the junction bases match TRBD1. Here the sequenced sample was CD4+ T cells from PBMCs cultured with HCoV-229E spike peptides, taken before COVID-19 vaccination. The label giving this sample's cell subset or site can be read as: HCoV-229E spike overlapping peptide pool stimulation. This sequence was found in a human donor who received a COVID-19 vaccine. The CDR3 reads CASSPQGYYGYTF. In nucleotides, the sequence is TGTGCCAGCAGCCCACAGGGGTACTATGGCTACACCTTC.